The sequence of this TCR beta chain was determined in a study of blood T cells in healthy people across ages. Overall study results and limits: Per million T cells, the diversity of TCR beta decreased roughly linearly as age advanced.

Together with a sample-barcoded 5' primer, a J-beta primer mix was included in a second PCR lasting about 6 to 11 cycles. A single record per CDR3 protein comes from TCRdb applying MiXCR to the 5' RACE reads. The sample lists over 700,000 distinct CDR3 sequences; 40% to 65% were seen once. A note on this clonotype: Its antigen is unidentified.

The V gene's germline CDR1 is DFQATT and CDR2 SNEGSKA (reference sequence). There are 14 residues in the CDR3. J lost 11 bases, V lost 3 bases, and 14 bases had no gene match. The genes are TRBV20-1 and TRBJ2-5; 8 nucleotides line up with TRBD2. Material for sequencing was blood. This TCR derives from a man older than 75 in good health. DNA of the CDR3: TGCAGTGCTAGCGGAGCGGGAGTGAGGAATGAGCAGTACTTC. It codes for CSASGAGVRNEQYF.